This TCR beta chain was retrieved from a study of blood T cell repertoires in COVID-19 (TCRdb year 2020). Describing the broader study: Samples from collaborators originated in the United States, Italy and Spain and spanned both the acute and convalescent phases of COVID-19. Where available, HLA class I and class II types were taken from metadata supplied by the sample provider and were not determined by assay-based typing. Samples came from the ongoing ImmuneRACE study (first 160 participants) plus 1,254 subjects from 6 global collaborators. Subjects who had been exposed to COVID-19, were actively infected with it, or had recovered from it provided the deeply sampled blood TCRbeta repertoires that made up the dataset. Nearly every sample came with metadata listing a de-identified subject ID, COVID-19 status, age in years and sex. A freely available public database, intended as a resource for researchers studying the immune response to SARS-CoV-2, is where the repertoires were released. The prospective study material was composed of cDNA or gDNA derived from T cells, B-cell-depleted T cells, or PBMCs.

Participants in the prospective study were enrolled through a virtual design, were aged about 18 to 90 years, and lived in about two dozen United States geographic areas. In the prospective study, cohorts were assigned on the basis of participant-reported clinical history obtained from a screening survey and a study questionnaire. Exposed participants were defined as having been in contact with someone with a PCR-confirmed or clinician-diagnosed COVID-19 case within 2 weeks of study entry. Each participant in the prospective study had whole blood, serum and a nasopharyngeal or oropharyngeal swab collected by mobile phlebotomists. Participants in the prospective study had the option to provide additional blood draws and questionnaires over an approximately 2-month period. Before DNA extraction, blood samples from the prospective study were shipped at room temperature or frozen. TCRbeta CDR3 regions were amplified from genomic DNA using the immunoSEQ Assay, a bias-controlled multiplex PCR. From the authors' description of their analysis: The number of nucleated cells in each sample was estimated by amplification of reference gene primers within the assay. Sequence reads were collapsed and filtered to measure the absolute abundance of every unique TCRbeta CDR3 rearrangement. For each sample, productive Simpson clonality was calculated as the square root of Simpson's diversity index across productive rearrangements. Not all clones reach the TCRdb copy of this immuneACCESS table, which keeps in-frame sequences only. Checked studies attribute under half of the gap to unresolved V genes and leave the rest unexplained. V, J and clone size reflect that table, while D and trimming were determined from the DNA. Present in this sample are 200,000 to 250,000 clones, about 87% of which were seen just once. The ten largest clones add up to around 0.85% of the sample.

General conclusions and limits of the study: The amount of clinical and demographic metadata varied by source and participant and was provided uncurated.

About this clone itself: The antigen it recognizes is unknown. Within one base of it there is no much larger clone, and no base qualities were kept.

From V the trimming removes 2 bases and from J it removes 5 bases, while the gene matches leave 7 bases of the junction unaccounted for. The germline V gene encodes CDR1 MDHEN and CDR2 SYDVKM. The CDR3 measures 15 amino acids from cysteine to phenylalanine. Solely the CDR3 DNA is kept, with 45 bases framed from the first base. The receptor comes from a man aged 50-59 years who had been exposed to COVID-19. The source material was PBMCs or T cells enriched from blood (not recorded which). Here the chain combines TRBV28 and TRBJ1-2, and 8 junction bases match TRBD1. The CDR3 region has the sequence CASSLHGQGLYGYTF. The nucleotide sequence reads TGTGCCAGCAGTTTACACGGACAGGGATTATATGGCTACACCTTC.